This T cell receptor (beta chain) emerged from a study of blood T cell repertoires in COVID-19. V lost 4 bases and J lost 1; bases outside the gene matches: 4. Germline V CDR1 and CDR2: MGHRA, YSYEKL. The CDR3 totals 16 residues. Produced via immunoSEQ multiplex PCR; TCRdb's table is partial and in-frame only. This table holds about 200,000 clones, 85% found once. The chain employs TRBV4-1 and TRBJ2-7, with 13 bases lining up with TRBD2. This receptor was taken from a man aged 40-55 years who had recovered from COVID-19. The specimen sequenced was PBMCs or T cells enriched from blood (not recorded which). This CDR3 reads CASSLRTSGSSYEQYF. The CDR3 DNA is TGCGCCAGCAGCCTGAGGACTAGCGGGAGTTCCTACGAGCAGTACTTC.